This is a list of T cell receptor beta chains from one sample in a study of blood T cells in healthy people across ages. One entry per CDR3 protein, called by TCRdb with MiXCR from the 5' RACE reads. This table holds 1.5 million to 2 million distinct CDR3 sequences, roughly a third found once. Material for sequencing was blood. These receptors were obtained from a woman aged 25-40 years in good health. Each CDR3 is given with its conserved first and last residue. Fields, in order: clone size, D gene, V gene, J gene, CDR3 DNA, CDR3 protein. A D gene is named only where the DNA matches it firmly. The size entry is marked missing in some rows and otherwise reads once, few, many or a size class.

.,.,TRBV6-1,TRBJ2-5,TGTGCGGCGGGCATCCCAAGGACCCAGTACTTC,CAAGIPRTQYF
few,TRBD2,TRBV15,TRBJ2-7,TGTGCCACCAGCAGGATAGCGGGAGTAGGCGAGCAGTACTTC,CATSRIAGVGEQYF
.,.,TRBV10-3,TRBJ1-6,TGTGCCAACCCCCGGGGGGCAGGGATTAATTCACCCCTCCACTTT,CANPRGAGINSPLHF
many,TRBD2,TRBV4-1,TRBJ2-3,TGCGCCAGCAGCCCGGGGGCTAGCGGGGGGCCGGATACGCAGTATTTT,CASSPGASGGPDTQYF
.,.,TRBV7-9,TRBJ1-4,TGTGCCAGCGGGGGGTTGTTCGGTGAAAAACTGTTTTTT,CASGGLFGEKLFF
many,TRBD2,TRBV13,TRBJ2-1,TGTGCCAGCAGCTTTAGGACTAGCGTCATTACCAATGAGCAGTTCTTC,CASSFRTSVITNEQFF
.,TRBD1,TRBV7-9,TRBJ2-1,TGTGCCAGCAAAGGACAGGGCATGGCGAGGCACTCCTACAATGAGCAGTTCTTC,CASKGQGMARHSYNEQFF
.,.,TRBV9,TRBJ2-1,TGTGCCAGCAGCCCCCTTACTAGTTATGAGCAGTTCTTC,CASSPLTSYEQFF
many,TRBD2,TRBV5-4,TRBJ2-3,TGTGCCAGCAGCTTGAAACTCGGCGGGGGGAGCACAGATACGCAGTATTTT,CASSLKLGGGSTDTQYF
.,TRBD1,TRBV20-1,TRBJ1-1,TGCAGTGCTCCGAACCGACAGGGGGTACGAGACACTGAAGCTTTCTTT,CSAPNRQGVRDTEAFF
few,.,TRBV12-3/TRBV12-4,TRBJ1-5,TGTGCCAGCAGTTTTGACCCTTATAGCAATCAGCCCCAGCATTTT,CASSFDPYSNQPQHF
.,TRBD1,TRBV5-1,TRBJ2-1,TGCGCCAGCAGCGTCCGGGACAGGGTCGTGTCTTACACCAACAATGAGCAGTTCTTC,CASSVRDRVVSYTNNEQFF
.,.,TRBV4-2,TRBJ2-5,TGTGCCAGCAGCCAAGATGGTACAGCCGAAGAGACCCAGTACTTC,CASSQDGTAEETQYF
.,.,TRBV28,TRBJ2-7,TGTGCCAGCCCTCCCCCGGGACAGCTTAAGCAAGCGGGTCCTAATTACGAGCAGTACTTC,CASPPPGQLKQAGPNYEQYF
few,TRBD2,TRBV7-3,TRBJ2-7,TGTGCCATTCTACCGGGACTAGCGGGAGGAGAGCAGTACTTC,CAILPGLAGGEQYF
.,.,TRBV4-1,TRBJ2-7,TGCGCCAGCAGCCTAAAAGGGGAGGGGGCCTCCTACGAGCAGTACTTC,CASSLKGEGASYEQYF